This is a list of T cell receptor beta chains from one sample in a study of cytomegalovirus exposure and HLA in healthy donors. Produced via immunoSEQ multiplex PCR; TCRdb's table is partial and in-frame only. The sample yields 100,000 to 120,000 clones, approximately 74% seen once. The source material was PBMCs. These TCRs come from a woman aged 40 to 50 in good health and CMV-seropositive. The CDR3 runs from the conserved cysteine through the conserved F or W. Each record gives: J gene, clone size, D gene, V gene, CDR3 DNA, CDR3 protein. D genes are given only for firm matches. For some rows the clone size is stated as once, few or many, or as a class when expanded; others skip it.

TRBJ2-3 | - | TRBD2 | TRBV5-6 | TGTGCCAGCAGCTTGGCCACGGGGGGGTCCACAGATACGCAGTATTTT | CASSLATGGSTDTQYF
TRBJ1-3 | - | TRBD1 | TRBV15 | TGTGCCACCAGCAGAAACTTGGACAGGGGATACACCATATATTTT | CATSRNLDRGYTIYF
TRBJ2-2 | - | - | TRBV2 | TGTGCCAGCAGTCCAGAGAACACCGGGGAGCTGTTTTTT | CASSPENTGELFF
TRBJ2-1 | - | - | TRBV6-5 | TGTGCCAGCAGCCCCCTCGGGTACAATGAGCAGTTCTTC | CASSPLGYNEQFF
TRBJ2-2 | - | - | TRBV6-6 | TGTGCCAGCCAGAGGGGGGAGGGTACCGGGGAGCTGTTTTTT | CASQRGEGTGELFF
TRBJ2-5 | - | TRBD1 | TRBV7-9 | TGTGCCAGCAGCCCCCCGCAGGGGGCACGAGAGACCCAGTACTTC | CASSPPQGARETQYF
TRBJ1-4 | - | TRBD1 | TRBV4-1 | TGCGCCAGCAGCCAAGGGACAGGGGAATCAGCTAATGAAAAACTGTTTTTT | CASSQGTGESANEKLFF
TRBJ1-1 | once | - | TRBV6-5 | TGTGCCAGCAGTTACTCGTTCTCCGAGGACACTGAAGCTTTCTTT | CASSYSFSEDTEAFF
TRBJ2-2 | - | - | TRBV9 | TGTGCCAGCAGCCCCCAAGGGAGGGGGGACACCGGGGAGCTGTTTTTT | CASSPQGRGDTGELFF
TRBJ2-4 | - | - | TRBV2 | TGTGCCAGCATGGGACTCACCCATCCGTACTTC | CASMGLTHPYF
TRBJ1-2 | - | - | TRBV5-4 | TGTGCCAGCAGCTTGTCGAAGGGTGGAGGAGGGGTATACGGCTATGGCTACACCTTC | CASSLSKGGGGVYGYGYTF